This TCR beta chain was identified during a study of blood T cell repertoires in COVID-19. In the study overall: Collection of acute and convalescent COVID-19 samples took place in the United States, Italy and Spain. Nucleic acid was either cDNA or gDNA, and it came from T cells, B-cell-depleted T cells, or PBMCs.

This clone has just a few counts. Original data processing: Scientists estimated how many nucleated cells there were by amplifying reference gene primers. Profiled with immunoSEQ multiplex PCR; TCRdb holds only in-frame clones, not every one. V, J and clone size reflect that table, while D and trimming were determined from the DNA. The data contain about 170,000 clones, over 80% of them seen just once; the ten biggest clones take up roughly 2.8%. Specimen: peripheral blood. The TCR comes from a woman aged 55 to 70 with acute or convalescent COVID-19.

DNA for the CDR3: TGTGCCAGTAGTATCCTGGTGGGGGGGGAGCAGTTCTTC. It is translated as CASSILVGGEQFF. This rearrangement joins TRBV19 to TRBJ2-1; 7 bases line up with TRBD2. Trimming took 3 bases from V and 10 from J; bases not matched to a gene: 6. Germline lookup yields CDR1 LNHDA and CDR2 SQIVND (reference sequence). This CDR3 is 13 amino acids long.